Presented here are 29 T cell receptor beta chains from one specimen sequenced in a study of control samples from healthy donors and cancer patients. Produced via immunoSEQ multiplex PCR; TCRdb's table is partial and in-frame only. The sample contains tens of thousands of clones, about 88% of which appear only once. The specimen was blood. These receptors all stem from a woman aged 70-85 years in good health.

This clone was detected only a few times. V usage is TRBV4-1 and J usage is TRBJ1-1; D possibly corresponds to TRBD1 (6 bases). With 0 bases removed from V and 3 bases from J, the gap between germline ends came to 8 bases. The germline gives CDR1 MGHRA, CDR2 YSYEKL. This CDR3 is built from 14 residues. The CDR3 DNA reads TGCGCCAGCAGCCAAGAATACAGGGACACTGAAGCTTTCTTT. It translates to CASSQEYRDTEAFF.

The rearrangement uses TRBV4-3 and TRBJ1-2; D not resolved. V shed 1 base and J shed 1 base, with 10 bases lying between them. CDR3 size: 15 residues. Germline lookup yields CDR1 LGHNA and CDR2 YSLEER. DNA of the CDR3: TGCGCCAGCAGCCAAGGTGGCGCGAGTAACTATGGCTACACCTTC. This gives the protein CASSQGGASNYGYTF.

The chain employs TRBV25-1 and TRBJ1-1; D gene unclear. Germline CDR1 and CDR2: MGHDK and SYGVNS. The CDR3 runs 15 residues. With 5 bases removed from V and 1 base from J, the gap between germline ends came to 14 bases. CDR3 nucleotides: TGTGCCAGCAGTTACGGCGGGAGCAGGAACACTGAAGCTTTCTTT. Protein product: CASSYGGSRNTEAFF.

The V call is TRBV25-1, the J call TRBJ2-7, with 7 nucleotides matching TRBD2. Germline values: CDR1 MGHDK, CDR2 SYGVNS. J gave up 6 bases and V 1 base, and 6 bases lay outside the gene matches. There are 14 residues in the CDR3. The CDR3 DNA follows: TGTGCCAGCAGTGAATCAATTCCTAGCGGCGAGCAGTACTTC. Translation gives CASSESIPSGEQYF.

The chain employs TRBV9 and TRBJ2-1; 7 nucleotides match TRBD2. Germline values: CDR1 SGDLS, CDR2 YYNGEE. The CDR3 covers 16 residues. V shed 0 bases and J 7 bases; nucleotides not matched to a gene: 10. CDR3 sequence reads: CASSVELRGRDNEQFF. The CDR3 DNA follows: TGTGCCAGCAGCGTAGAGTTACGGGGGAGGGATAATGAGCAGTTCTTC.

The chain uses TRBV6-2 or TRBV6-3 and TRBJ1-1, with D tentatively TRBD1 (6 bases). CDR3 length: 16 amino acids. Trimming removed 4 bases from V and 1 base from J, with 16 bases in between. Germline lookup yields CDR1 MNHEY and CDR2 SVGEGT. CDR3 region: CASSFRDTSPNTEAFF. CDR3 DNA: TGTGCCAGCAGTTTCCGGGACACCTCCCCGAACACTGAAGCTTTCTTT.

In nucleotides, the CDR3 is TGTGCCAGCAGTGCCCTCAGGACAGGGGAGAGCTATGGCTACACCTTC. This sequence encodes CASSALRTGESYGYTF. This chain links TRBV25-1 with TRBJ1-2, with TRBD1 matching 9 bases. Looked up from germline, CDR1 is MGHDK and CDR2 is SYGVNS. The junction had 10 bases not matched to a gene; V was cut back by 4 bases and J by 4 bases. This CDR3 is 16 amino acids long.

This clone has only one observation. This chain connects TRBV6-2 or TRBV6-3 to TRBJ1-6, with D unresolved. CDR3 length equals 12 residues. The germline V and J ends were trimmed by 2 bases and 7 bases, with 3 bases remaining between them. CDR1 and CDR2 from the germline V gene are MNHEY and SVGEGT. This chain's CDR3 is CASSYPNSPLHF. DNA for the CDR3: TGTGCCAGCAGTTACCCGAATTCACCCCTCCACTTT.

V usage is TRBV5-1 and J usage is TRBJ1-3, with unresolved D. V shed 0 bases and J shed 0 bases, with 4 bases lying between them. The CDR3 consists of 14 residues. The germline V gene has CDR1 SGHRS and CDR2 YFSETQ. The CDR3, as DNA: TGCGCCAGCAGCTTGGGTAACTCTGGAAACACCATATATTTT. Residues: CASSLGNSGNTIYF.

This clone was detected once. CDR3 sequence: CASSFGTGGRGESPLHF. The CDR3 DNA sequence: TGTGCCAGCAGCTTTGGCACGGGGGGGAGAGGTGAATCACCCCTCCACTTT. The chain employs TRBV7-8 and TRBJ1-6; the D gene is possibly TRBD1 (5 bases). This CDR3 is 17 amino acids long. Trimming pared 3 bases from V and 10 bases from J, leaving 22 bases between. From germline, CDR1 is SGHVS and CDR2 FQNEAQ.

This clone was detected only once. CDR3 protein: CASSSPGTGGNEQFF. In DNA form, the CDR3 reads TGTGCCAGCAGCTCACCCGGGACAGGGGGCAATGAGCAGTTCTTC. This chain links TRBV7-2 with TRBJ2-1; 11 positions match TRBD1. This CDR3 region has 15 residues. With 4 bases clipped from V and 6 bases from J, the junction kept 5 bases outside the gene matches. Germline lookup yields CDR1 SGHTA and CDR2 FQGNSA.

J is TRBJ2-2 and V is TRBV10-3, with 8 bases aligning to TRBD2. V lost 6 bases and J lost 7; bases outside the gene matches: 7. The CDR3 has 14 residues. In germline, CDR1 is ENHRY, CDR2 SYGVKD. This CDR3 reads CAIRAGGGDGELFF. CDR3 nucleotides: TGTGCCATCAGGGCGGGAGGCGGTGACGGGGAGCTGTTTTTT.

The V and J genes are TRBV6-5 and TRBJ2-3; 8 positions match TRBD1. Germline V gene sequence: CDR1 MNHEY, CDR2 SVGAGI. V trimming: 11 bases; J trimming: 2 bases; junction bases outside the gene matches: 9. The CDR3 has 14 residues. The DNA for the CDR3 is TGTGCCGCGGCAGGGGGCTTTCCCACAGATACGCAGTATTTT. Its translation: CAAAGGFPTDTQYF.

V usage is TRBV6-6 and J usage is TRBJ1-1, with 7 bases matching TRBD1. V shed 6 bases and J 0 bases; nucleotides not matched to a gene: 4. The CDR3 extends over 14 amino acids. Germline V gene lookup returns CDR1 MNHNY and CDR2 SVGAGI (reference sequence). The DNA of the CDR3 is TGTGCCAGCAGGGCCGGGACAGTGAACACTGAAGCTTTCTTT. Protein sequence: CASRAGTVNTEAFF.

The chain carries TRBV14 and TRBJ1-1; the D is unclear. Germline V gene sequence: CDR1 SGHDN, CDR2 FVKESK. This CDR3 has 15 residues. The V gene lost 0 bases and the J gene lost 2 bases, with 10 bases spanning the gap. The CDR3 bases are TGTGCCAGCAGCCAAGAGATGCACTCTAACACTGAAGCTTTCTTT. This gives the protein CASSQEMHSNTEAFF.

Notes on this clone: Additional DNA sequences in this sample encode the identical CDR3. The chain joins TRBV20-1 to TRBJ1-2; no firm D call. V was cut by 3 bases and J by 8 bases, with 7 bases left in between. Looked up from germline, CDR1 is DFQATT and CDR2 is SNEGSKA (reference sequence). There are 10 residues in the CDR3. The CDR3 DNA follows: TGCAGTGCTAGCGCCGGGGGCTACACCTTC. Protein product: CSASAGGYTF.

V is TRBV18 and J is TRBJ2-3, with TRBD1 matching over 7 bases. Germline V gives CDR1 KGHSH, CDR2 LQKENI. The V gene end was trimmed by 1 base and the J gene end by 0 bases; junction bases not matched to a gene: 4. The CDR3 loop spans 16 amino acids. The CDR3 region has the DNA TGTGCCAGCTCACCACGAGGACAGGCTAGCACAGATACGCAGTATTTT. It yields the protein CASSPRGQASTDTQYF.

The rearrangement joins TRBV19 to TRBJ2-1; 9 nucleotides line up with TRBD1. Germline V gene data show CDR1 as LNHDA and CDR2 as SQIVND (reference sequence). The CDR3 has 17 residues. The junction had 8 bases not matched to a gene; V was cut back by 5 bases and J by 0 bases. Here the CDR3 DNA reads TGTGCCAGTAGTTACGGGACAGGGTTTAGCTCCTACAATGAGCAGTTCTTC. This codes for CASSYGTGFSSYNEQFF.

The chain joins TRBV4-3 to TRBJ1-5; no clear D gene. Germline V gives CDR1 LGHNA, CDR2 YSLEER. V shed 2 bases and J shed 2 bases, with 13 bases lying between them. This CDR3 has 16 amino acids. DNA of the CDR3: TGCGCCAGCAGCCAATCAACGACGGGAGGCAATCAGCCCCAGCATTTT. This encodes CASSQSTTGGNQPQHF.

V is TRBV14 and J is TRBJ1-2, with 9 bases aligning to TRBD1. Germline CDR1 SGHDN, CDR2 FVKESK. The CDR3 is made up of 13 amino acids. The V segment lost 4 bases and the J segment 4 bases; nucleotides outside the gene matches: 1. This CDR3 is CASSRDRVYGYTF. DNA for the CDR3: TGTGCCAGCAGCCGGGACAGGGTCTATGGCTACACCTTC. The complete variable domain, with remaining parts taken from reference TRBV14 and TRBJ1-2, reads EAGVTQFPSHSVIEKGQTVTLRCDPISGHDNLYWYRRVMGKEIKFLLHFVKESKQDESGMPNNRFLAERTGGTYSTLKVQPAELEDSGVYFCASSRDRVYGYTFGSGTRLTVV.

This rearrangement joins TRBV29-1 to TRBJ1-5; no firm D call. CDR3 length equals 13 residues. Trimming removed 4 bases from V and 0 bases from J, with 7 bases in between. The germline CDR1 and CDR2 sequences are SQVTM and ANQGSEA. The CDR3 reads CSVVENSNQPQHF. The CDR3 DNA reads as TGCAGCGTTGTAGAGAATAGCAATCAGCCCCAGCATTTT.

The CDR3 DNA follows: TGTGCCAGCAGCGTCAGTTATAACTATGGCTACACCTTC. Protein product: CASSVSYNYGYTF. The rearrangement links TRBV9 to TRBJ1-2; D is unresolved. Trimming left V 2 bases short and J 1 base short, with 6 bases between. Germline CDR1 is SGDLS and CDR2 is YYNGEE. The CDR3 contains 13 residues.

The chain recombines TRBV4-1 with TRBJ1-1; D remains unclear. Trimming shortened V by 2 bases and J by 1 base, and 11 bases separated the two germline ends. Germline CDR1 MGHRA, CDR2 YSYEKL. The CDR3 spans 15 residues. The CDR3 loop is CASSQHNAANTEAFF. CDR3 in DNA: TGCGCCAGCAGCCAACACAACGCTGCGAACACTGAAGCTTTCTTT.

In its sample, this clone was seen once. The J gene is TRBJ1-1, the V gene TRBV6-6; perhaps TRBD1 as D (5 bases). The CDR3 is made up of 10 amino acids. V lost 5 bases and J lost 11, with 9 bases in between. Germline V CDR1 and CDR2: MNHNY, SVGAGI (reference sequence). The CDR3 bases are TGTGCCAGCAGTCAGGGATTCGCTTTCTTT. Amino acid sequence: CASSQGFAFF.

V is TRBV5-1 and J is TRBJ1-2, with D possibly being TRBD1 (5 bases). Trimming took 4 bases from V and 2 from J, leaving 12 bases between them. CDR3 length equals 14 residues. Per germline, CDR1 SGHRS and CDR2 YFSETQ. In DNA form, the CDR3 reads TGCGCCAGCAGCCCCCGGGGGGACAACTATGGCTACACCTTC. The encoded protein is CASSPRGDNYGYTF.

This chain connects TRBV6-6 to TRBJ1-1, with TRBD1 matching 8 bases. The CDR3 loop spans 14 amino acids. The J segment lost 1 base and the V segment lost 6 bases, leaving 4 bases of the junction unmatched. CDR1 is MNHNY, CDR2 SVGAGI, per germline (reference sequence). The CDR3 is CASSRQGRNTEAFF. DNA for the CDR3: TGTGCCAGCAGCCGACAGGGGCGGAACACTGAAGCTTTCTTT.

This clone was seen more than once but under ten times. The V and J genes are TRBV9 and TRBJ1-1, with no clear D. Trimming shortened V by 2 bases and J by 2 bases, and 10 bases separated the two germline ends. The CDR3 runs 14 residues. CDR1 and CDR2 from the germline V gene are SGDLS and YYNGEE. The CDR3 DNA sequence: TGTGCCAGCAGCGTCAGGACGGATAACACTGAAGCTTTCTTT. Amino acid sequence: CASSVRTDNTEAFF.

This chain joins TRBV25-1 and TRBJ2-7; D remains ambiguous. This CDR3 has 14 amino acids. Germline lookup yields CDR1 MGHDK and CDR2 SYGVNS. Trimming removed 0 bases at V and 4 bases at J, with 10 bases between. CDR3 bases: TGTGCCAGCAGTGAATATGGCAAGGTTTACGAGCAGTACTTC. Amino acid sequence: CASSEYGKVYEQYF.

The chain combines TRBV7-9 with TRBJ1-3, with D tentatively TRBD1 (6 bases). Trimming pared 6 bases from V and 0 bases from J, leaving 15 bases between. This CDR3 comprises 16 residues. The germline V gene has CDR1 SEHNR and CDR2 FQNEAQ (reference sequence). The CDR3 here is CASRTSRDTSGNTIYF. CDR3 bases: TGTGCCAGCAGAACAAGTCGGGACACCTCTGGAAACACCATATATTTT.